This is a list of T cell receptor beta chains from one sample in a study of cytomegalovirus exposure and HLA in healthy donors. Method: immunoSEQ multiplex PCR; TCRdb's copy keeps in-frame clones and lacks some. This sample's table has some 130,000 clones. Sequencing was carried out using PBMCs. These receptors came from a man younger than 30 in good health and CMV-seronegative. Each CDR3 is given with its conserved first and last residue. The D gene is left open where the match is weak.

TRBD1	TRBV29-1	TRBJ2-1	CSIPDRVYYNEQFF	TGCAGCATCCCGGACAGGGTATACTACAATGAGCAGTTCTTC
TRBD1	TRBV19	TRBJ2-7	CASSWDRNDEQYF	TGTGCCAGTAGCTGGGACAGGAACGACGAGCAGTACTTC
.	TRBV28	TRBJ2-1	CASSLSGVSSYNEQFF	TGTGCCAGCAGTTTATCCGGGGTGAGCTCCTACAATGAGCAGTTCTTC
TRBD2	TRBV4-1	TRBJ2-7	CASSLSGAGSSYEQYF	TGCGCCAGCAGCTTAAGCGGGGCGGGGAGCTCCTACGAGCAGTACTTC
TRBD2	TRBV11-1	TRBJ2-7	CASSLLAGASYEQYF	TGTGCCAGCAGCTTACTAGCGGGAGCTTCCTACGAGCAGTACTTC
.	TRBV5-6	TRBJ1-4	CASSILTGRSVEKLFF	TGTGCCAGCAGCATTCTCACAGGAAGGAGTGTTGAAAAACTGTTTTTT
.	TRBV11-2	TRBJ2-2	CASSLGANIITGELFF	TGTGCCAGCAGCTTAGGGGCGAACATTATCACCGGGGAGCTGTTTTTT
.	TRBV18	TRBJ2-7	CASSPSTESYEQYF	TGTGCCAGCTCACCCTCGACAGAGAGCTACGAGCAGTACTTC
.	TRBV7-2	TRBJ2-3	CASSLVSGGTDTQYF	TGTGCCAGCAGCTTAGTTTCGGGGGGCACAGATACGCAGTATTTT
TRBD1	TRBV2	TRBJ1-5	CASTLQGSSQPQHF	TGTGCCAGCACCCTACAGGGGTCCAGTCAGCCCCAGCATTTT
.	TRBV19	TRBJ1-4	CASKTGDFNEKLFF	TGTGCCAGTAAGACGGGGGACTTTAATGAAAAACTGTTTTTT
TRBD1	TRBV7-2	TRBJ2-7	CASSPLQGSYEQYF	TGTGCCAGCAGCCCTTTACAGGGGTCCTACGAGCAGTACTTC
TRBD2	TRBV5-5	TRBJ2-7	CASSLGRLAGLWYEQYF	TGTGCCAGCAGCTTGGGGCGACTAGCGGGGTTGTGGTACGAGCAGTACTTC
TRBD1	TRBV7-9	TRBJ2-7	CASSEKQGAYEQYF	TGTGCCAGCAGCGAAAAACAGGGGGCATACGAGCAGTACTTC
TRBD2	TRBV6-1	TRBJ2-2	CAGGLTSGDTGELFF	TGTGCCGGGGGATTGACTAGCGGCGACACCGGGGAGCTGTTTTTT
.	TRBV5-6	TRBJ2-7	CASSPRDGAYEQYF	TGTGCCAGCAGCCCGCGGGACGGAGCCTACGAGCAGTACTTC
.	TRBV29-1	TRBJ1-1	CSVELMDTNTEAFF	TGCAGCGTTGAATTAATGGACACGAACACTGAAGCTTTCTTT
.	TRBV28	TRBJ1-2	CASRPGVVYGYTF	TGTGCCAGCAGACCAGGGGTTGTCTATGGCTACACCTTC
.	TRBV4-1	TRBJ2-7	CASSHFAGPNYEQYF	TGCGCCAGCAGCCATTTTGCGGGGCCGAACTACGAGCAGTACTTC
.	TRBV6-6	TRBJ1-5	CASYIDPGQLNQPQHF	TGTGCCAGCTATATAGACCCGGGACAACTCAATCAGCCCCAGCATTTT
TRBD1	TRBV30	TRBJ2-7	CAWSETGGWEQYF	TGTGCCTGGAGTGAGACAGGGGGCTGGGAGCAGTACTTC
TRBD1	TRBV28	TRBJ1-2	CASSLVDGTGDGYTF	TGTGCCAGCAGTTTAGTCGATGGGACAGGGGATGGCTACACCTTC
.	TRBV2	TRBJ2-2	CASSARFSSVPNTGELFF	TGTGCCAGCAGTGCCCGGTTTAGCTCAGTCCCGAACACCGGGGAGCTGTTTTTT
TRBD1	TRBV30	TRBJ1-2	CAWARRDRDYGYTF	TGTGCCTGGGCTCGGAGGGACAGGGACTATGGCTACACCTTC
TRBD1	TRBV5-6	TRBJ1-5	CASSPGTGVQPQHF	TGTGCCAGCAGCCCAGGGACAGGGGTACAGCCCCAGCATTTT
TRBD2	TRBV6-5	TRBJ2-3	CASRTSGSADTQYF	TGTGCCAGCCGCACTAGCGGGAGCGCAGATACGCAGTATTTT
TRBD1	TRBV25-1	TRBJ2-7	CASGQGPYEQYF	TGTGCCAGCGGACAGGGCCCCTACGAGCAGTACTTC
.	TRBV6-6	TRBJ1-2	CASRRNQGDGGYTF	TGTGCCAGCAGAAGAAACCAGGGTGACGGAGGCTACACCTTC
TRBD2	TRBV4-3	TRBJ2-3	CASSHLTSGNTDTQYF	TGCGCCAGCAGCCACCTGACTAGCGGGAACACAGATACGCAGTATTTT
TRBD1	TRBV6-5	TRBJ1-1	CASGGTGANTEAFF	TGTGCCAGCGGTGGGACAGGGGCGAACACTGAAGCTTTCTTT
.	TRBV7-6	TRBJ1-1	CASSKAENTEAFF	TGTGCCAGCAGTAAGGCGGAGAACACTGAAGCTTTCTTT
TRBD1	TRBV29-1	TRBJ2-7	CSTGTGPYEQYF	TGCAGCACCGGGACAGGGCCCTACGAGCAGTACTTC
.	TRBV18	TRBJ1-1	CASSQPNTGLNTEAFF	TGTGCCAGCTCACAACCAAATACAGGGCTGAACACTGAAGCTTTCTTT
TRBD2	TRBV4-3	TRBJ2-2	CASSHTSGVGTGELFF	TGCGCCAGCAGCCACACTAGCGGTGTCGGCACCGGGGAGCTGTTTTTT
.	TRBV6-5	TRBJ1-4	CASSQSYRSEKLFF	TGTGCCAGCAGTCAATCTTACAGAAGTGAAAAACTGTTTTTT
.	TRBV6-6	TRBJ1-2	CASLIGRNYGYTF	TGTGCCAGCCTCATTGGGAGAAACTATGGCTACACCTTC
.	TRBV19	TRBJ1-5	CASSIAPRGNQPQHF	TGTGCCAGTAGTATAGCCCCCCGGGGCAATCAGCCCCAGCATTTT
TRBD1	TRBV4-3	TRBJ2-1	CASPTHPYRDRYNEQFF	TGCGCCAGCCCAACCCACCCTTATAGGGACAGATACAATGAGCAGTTCTTC
.	TRBV30	TRBJ1-3	CAWTPHRISGNTIYF	TGTGCCTGGACCCCCCACAGGATCTCTGGAAACACCATATATTTT
.	TRBV19	TRBJ1-5	CASSIGGQSNQPQHF	TGTGCCAGTAGTATAGGAGGGCAGAGCAATCAGCCCCAGCATTTT
TRBD2	TRBV5-6	TRBJ2-7	CASNLGLALEQYF	TGTGCCAGCAACTTGGGACTAGCGCTCGAGCAGTACTTC
.	TRBV14	TRBJ1-2	CASSQTGNGYTF	TGTGCCAGCAGCCAAACGGGGAATGGCTACACCTTC
TRBD1	TRBV11-3	TRBJ1-5	CASSLAPQGALIRNQPQHF	TGTGCCAGCAGCTTAGCCCCACAGGGGGCGCTTATACGGAATCAGCCCCAGCATTTT
.	TRBV11-2	TRBJ2-2	CASSLGGTTGELFF	TGTGCCAGCAGCTTGGGGGGGACAACCGGGGAGCTGTTTTTT
.	TRBV7-2	TRBJ2-4	CASSKGGGVAKNIQYF	TGTGCCAGCAGCAAAGGGGGGGGCGTGGCCAAAAACATTCAGTACTTC
TRBD2	TRBV9	TRBJ2-1	CASSEFGGGFNNEQFF	TGTGCCAGCAGCGAGTTCGGCGGGGGATTCAACAATGAGCAGTTCTTC
.	TRBV9	TRBJ1-2	CASNQGGANYGYTF	TGTGCCAGCAATCAGGGAGGAGCTAACTATGGCTACACCTTC
.	TRBV4-3	TRBJ2-2	CASSQDFEGTNTGELFF	TGCGCCAGCAGCCAAGATTTCGAGGGAACGAACACCGGGGAGCTGTTTTTT
TRBD1	TRBV5-1	TRBJ2-7	CASSSRDRGLSEQYF	TGCGCCAGCAGCTCCCGGGACAGGGGACTGAGCGAGCAGTACTTC
TRBD2	TRBV19	TRBJ2-2	CASSISKGRVGYTGELFF	TGTGCCAGTAGTATATCTAAAGGGAGGGTCGGGTACACCGGGGAGCTGTTTTTT
.	TRBV19	TRBJ2-3	CASSPEGVRISTDTQYF	TGTGCCAGTAGTCCCGAGGGGGTACGAATTAGCACAGATACGCAGTATTTT
TRBD1	TRBV28	TRBJ1-6	CATASGTEDSPLHF	TGTGCCACCGCATCCGGGACAGAGGATTCACCCCTCCACTTT
.	TRBV7-2	TRBJ2-2	CASSLVLAATGELFF	TGTGCCAGCAGCTTAGTCCTGGCGGCCACTGGGGAGCTGTTTTTT
TRBD2	TRBV5-4	TRBJ2-5	CASSFPVGSPGGETQYF	TGTGCCAGCAGCTTTCCTGTAGGCAGCCCGGGGGGAGAGACCCAGTACTTC
TRBD1	TRBV10-3	TRBJ2-7	CAISGMGTGAEQYF	TGTGCCATCAGTGGAATGGGGACAGGGGCCGAGCAGTACTTC